This T cell receptor (beta chain) was identified in a study of T-cell memory formation after mild COVID-19 (dated by TCRdb to about 2021). For context, the study as a whole: TCR sequence clusters from the two donors were found to be largely donor specific. The cohort comprised two young, previously healthy adult volunteers, one female and one male. T-cell clones expanding and contracting after mild COVID-19 in a couple of donors were tracked by longitudinal TCRalpha and TCRbeta repertoire sequencing. General study outcomes and caveats: Contracting CD4+ clones were located mainly in the CM and EM memory subsets, whereas CD8+ clones were found to be enriched in EMRA. Some responding clones were detected in pre-infection memory, which suggested that pre-existing cross-reactive memory T cells had joined the SARS-CoV-2 response. The study included only two mild cases, and larger cohorts that include severe cases with pre-infection samples were judged to be necessary. Whether the second-wave clones peaking on day 37 were SARS-CoV-2 specific was not confirmed. Balanced CD4/CD8 phenotypes were observed for clones contracting from day 15 to 85, whereas a bias towards CD4+ was observed for a second wave of clones expanding from day 15 to 37.

The sample was run on an Illumina NovaSeq 6000. cDNA libraries for TCRalpha and TCRbeta were prepared by 5'RACE using constant-segment primers, with sample barcodes and unique molecular identifiers added. Trizol reagent was used to extract RNA from every sample. Amplification of the libraries took two PCR steps, and the second step added a second sample barcode plus Illumina TruSeq adapters. The libraries were sequenced on an Illumina NovaSeq using 2 x 150 bp paired-end reads. The original pipeline was this. With migec v1.2.7, reads were demultiplexed and then collapsed into UMI-guided consensus sequences. Using mixcr v2.1.11, UMI consensuses were aligned to TRA and TRB V and J templates and then assembled into clonotypes. A clonotype was counted as expanded or contracted only when both edgeR and NoisET called the clonotype significant, with the noise models trained on biological replicates. For edgeR calls, the thresholds were a false discovery rate-adjusted p below 0.01 and a log2 fold-change of 1. PCA with hierarchical clustering of max-normalized trajectories of the 1000 most abundant clonotypes was used as exploratory dynamics analysis. Separately sequenced CD4+ and CD8+ repertoires were used to assign the CD4 or CD8 phenotype of responding clones. Through fastp at Q25 and MiXCR, TCRdb rebuilt clones from the public reads, retaining in-frame beta chains. One record per CDR3 amino acid sequence lists the most common genes and DNA. The V and J calls follow TCRdb's processing rather than the paper's. The sample yields some 300,000 distinct CDR3 sequences; less than 25% were counted once. The ten largest account for 21% of the sample.

Ficoll-Paque density gradient centrifugation was the method used to isolate PBMCs. This clonotype was detected a few times. The clone's antigen remains unknown. One base away there is no much larger clone; base qualities are not given. What was sequenced was PBMCs or a T cell subset sorted from them (not recorded which). This sequence was found in a man aged 18-30 years who had mild COVID-19 (a few samples of this study predate the infection). The sample titles of this study are shuffled in the database, so cell type and time point are left out; the donor was told from shared clones.

The DNA sequence reads TGTGCCAGCAGCAAAGTACAAGGATCCGGCTCCTACGAGCAGTACTTC. Translation gives CASSKVQGSGSYEQYF. The chain joins TRBV21-1 to TRBJ2-7. TRBV21-1 is recorded as a pseudogene. From cysteine to phenylalanine, the CDR3 is 16 amino acids long. The kept DNA is CDR3 alone, 48 bases in frame from the first base.